The following is a T cell receptor beta chain sequence with its context. This record comes from a study of T cell changes during pregnancy in multiple sclerosis. Assay used: immunoSEQ multiplex PCR; TCRdb lists only in-frame clones, some missing. The sample holds about 75,000 clones, 80% to 90% seen once. This CDR3 region has 13 residues. The ends lost 5 bases at V and 7 bases at J; junction bases unmatched: 5. The germline V gene has CDR1 SGHAT and CDR2 FQNNGV. This sequence joins TRBV11-2 and TRBJ2-1; the match to TRBD1 covers 7 bases. This receptor was obtained from a female donor in good health, enrolled as a control in a pregnancy study. Here the sequenced sample was peripheral blood, taken in the first trimester of pregnancy. CDR3 nucleotides: TGTGCCAGCAGCCTCTCCAGGGGGAATGAGCAGTTCTTC. Encoded protein: CASSLSRGNEQFF.